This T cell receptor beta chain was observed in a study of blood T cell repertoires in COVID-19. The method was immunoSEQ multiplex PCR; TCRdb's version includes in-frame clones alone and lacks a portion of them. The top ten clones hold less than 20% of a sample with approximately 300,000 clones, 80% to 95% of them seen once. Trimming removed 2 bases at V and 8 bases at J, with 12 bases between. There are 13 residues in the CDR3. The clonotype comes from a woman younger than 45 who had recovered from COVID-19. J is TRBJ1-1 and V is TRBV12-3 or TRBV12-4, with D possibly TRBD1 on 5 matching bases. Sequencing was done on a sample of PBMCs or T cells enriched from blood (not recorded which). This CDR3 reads CASSLTGAGEAFF. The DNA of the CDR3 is TGTGCCAGCAGTTTAACTGGGGCCGGAGAAGCTTTCTTT.